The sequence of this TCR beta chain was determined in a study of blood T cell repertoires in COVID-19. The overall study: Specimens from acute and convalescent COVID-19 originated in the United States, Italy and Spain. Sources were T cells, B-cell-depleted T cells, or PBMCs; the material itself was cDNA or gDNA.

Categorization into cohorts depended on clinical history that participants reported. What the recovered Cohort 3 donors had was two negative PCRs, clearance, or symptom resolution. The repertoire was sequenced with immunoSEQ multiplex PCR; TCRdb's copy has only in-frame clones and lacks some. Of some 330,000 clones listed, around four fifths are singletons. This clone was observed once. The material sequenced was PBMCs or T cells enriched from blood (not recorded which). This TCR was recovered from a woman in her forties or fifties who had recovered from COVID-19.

In DNA, the CDR3 is TGTGCCAGCAGTTACCGGGGGGGGAGTGAAAATCAGCCCCAGCATTTT. Amino acid sequence: CASSYRGGSENQPQHF. V usage is TRBV6-2 or TRBV6-3 and J usage is TRBJ1-5, with D maybe TRBD1 (5 bases). Looked up from germline, CDR1 is MNHEY and CDR2 is SVGEGT. Trimming removed 2 bases at V and 4 bases at J, with 15 bases between. The CDR3 is 16 amino acids.